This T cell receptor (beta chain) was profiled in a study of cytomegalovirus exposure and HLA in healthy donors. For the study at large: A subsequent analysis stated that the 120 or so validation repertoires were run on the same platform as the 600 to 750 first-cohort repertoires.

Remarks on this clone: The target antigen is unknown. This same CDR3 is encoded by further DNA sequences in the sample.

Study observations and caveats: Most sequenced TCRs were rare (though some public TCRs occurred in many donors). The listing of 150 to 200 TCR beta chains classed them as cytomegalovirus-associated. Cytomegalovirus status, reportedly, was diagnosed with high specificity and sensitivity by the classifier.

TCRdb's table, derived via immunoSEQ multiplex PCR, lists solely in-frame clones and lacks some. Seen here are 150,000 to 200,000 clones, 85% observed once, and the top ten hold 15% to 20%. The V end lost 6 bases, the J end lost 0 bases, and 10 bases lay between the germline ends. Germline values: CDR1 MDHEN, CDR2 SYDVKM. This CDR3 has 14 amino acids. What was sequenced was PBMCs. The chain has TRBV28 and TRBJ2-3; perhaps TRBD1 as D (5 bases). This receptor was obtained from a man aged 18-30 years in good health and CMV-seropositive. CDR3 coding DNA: TGTGCCAGCAGCCTAGACAGAAGCACAGATACGCAGTATTTT. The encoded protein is CASSLDRSTDTQYF.